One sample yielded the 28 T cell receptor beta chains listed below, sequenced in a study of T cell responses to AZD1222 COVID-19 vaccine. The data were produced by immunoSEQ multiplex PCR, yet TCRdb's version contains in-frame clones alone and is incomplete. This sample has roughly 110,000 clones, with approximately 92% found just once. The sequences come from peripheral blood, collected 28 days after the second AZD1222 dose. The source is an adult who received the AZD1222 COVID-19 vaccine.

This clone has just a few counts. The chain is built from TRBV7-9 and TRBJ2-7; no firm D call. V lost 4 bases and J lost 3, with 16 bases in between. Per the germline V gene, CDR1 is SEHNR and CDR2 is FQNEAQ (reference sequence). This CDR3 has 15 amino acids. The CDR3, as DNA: TGTGCCAGCAGCTCGAATAAAGGCAGATACTACGAGCAGTACTTC. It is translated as CASSSNKGRYYEQYF.

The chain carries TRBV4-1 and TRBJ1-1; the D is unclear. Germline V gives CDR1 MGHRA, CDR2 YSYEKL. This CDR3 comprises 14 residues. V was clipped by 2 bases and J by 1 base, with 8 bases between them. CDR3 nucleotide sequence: TGCGCCAGCAGCCAACCAGGAAAGAACACTGAAGCTTTCTTT. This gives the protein CASSQPGKNTEAFF.

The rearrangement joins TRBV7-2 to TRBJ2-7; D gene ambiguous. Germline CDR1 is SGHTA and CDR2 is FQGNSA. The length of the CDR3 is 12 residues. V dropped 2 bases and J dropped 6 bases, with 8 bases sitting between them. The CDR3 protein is CASSLNPLEQYF. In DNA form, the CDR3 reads TGTGCCAGCAGCTTAAACCCACTCGAGCAGTACTTC.

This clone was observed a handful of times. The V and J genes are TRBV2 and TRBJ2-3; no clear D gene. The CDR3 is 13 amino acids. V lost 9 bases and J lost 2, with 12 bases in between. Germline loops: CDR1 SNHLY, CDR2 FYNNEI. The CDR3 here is CARAWAFTDTQYF. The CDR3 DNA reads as TGTGCCAGGGCCTGGGCCTTCACAGATACGCAGTATTTT.

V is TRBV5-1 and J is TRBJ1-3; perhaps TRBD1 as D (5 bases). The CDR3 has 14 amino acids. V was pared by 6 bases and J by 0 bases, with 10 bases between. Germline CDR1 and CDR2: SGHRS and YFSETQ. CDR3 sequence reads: CASMQGSSGNTIYF. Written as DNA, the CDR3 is TGCGCCAGCATGCAGGGCAGCTCTGGAAACACCATATATTTT.

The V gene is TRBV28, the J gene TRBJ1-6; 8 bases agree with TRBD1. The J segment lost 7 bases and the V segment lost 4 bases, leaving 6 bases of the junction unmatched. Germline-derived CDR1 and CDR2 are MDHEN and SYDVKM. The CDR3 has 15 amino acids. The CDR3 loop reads CASSSAGQGNSPLHF. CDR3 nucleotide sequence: TGTGCCAGCAGTTCGGCCGGACAGGGCAATTCACCCCTCCACTTT.

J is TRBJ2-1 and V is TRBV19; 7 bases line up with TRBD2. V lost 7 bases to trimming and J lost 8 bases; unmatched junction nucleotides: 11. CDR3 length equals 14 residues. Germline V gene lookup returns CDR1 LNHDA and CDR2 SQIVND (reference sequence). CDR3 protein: CASKTSVSYDEQFF. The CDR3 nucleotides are TGTGCCAGTAAAACTAGCGTCTCATATGATGAGCAGTTCTTC. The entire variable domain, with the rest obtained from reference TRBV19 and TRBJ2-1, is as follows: DGGITQSPKYLFRKEGQNVTLSCEQNLNHDAMYWYRQDPGQGLRLIYYSQIVNDFQKGDIAEGYSVSREKKESFPLTVTSAQKNPTAFYLCASKTSVSYDEQFFGPGTRLTVL.

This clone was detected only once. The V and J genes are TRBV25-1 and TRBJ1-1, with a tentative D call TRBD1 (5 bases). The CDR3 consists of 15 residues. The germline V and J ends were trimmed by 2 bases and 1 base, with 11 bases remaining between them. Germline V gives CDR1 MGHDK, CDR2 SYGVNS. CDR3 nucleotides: TGTGCCAGCAGTGAACCATCCGGACAGAACACTGAAGCTTTCTTT. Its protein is CASSEPSGQNTEAFF.

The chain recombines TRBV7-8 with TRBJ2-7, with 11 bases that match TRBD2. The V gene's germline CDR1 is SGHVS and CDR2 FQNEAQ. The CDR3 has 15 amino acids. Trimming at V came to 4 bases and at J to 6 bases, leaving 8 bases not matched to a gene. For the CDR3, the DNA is TGTGCCAGCAGCTCCCTAGCGGGAGGAGGTGGCGAGCAGTACTTC. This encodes CASSSLAGGGGEQYF.

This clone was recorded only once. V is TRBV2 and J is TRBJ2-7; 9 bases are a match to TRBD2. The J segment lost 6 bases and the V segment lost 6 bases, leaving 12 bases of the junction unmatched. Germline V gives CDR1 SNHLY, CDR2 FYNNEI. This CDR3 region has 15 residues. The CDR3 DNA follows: TGTGCCAGCAGGTCGGAGGTTGGCGGGAGGGTCGAGCAGTACTTC. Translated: CASRSEVGGRVEQYF.

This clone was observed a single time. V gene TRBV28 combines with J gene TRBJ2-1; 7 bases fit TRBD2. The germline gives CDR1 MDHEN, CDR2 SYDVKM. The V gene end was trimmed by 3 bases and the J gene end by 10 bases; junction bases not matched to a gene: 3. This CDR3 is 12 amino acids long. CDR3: CASSLREWEQFF. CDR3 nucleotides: TGTGCCAGCAGTTTGCGGGAGTGGGAGCAGTTCTTC.

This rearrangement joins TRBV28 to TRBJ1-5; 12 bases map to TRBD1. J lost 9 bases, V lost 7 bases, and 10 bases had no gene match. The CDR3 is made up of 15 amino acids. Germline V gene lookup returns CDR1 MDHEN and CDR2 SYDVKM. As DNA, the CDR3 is TGTGCCAGCACAACGGGACAGGGGGCGGGGGCGCCCCAGCATTTT. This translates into CASTTGQGAGAPQHF.

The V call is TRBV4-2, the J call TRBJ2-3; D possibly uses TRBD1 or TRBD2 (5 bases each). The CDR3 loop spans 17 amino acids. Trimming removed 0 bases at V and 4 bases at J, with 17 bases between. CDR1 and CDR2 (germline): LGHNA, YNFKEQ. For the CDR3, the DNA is TGTGCCAGCAGCCAAGATCCTCGGGACGGCGGTGCAGATACGCAGTATTTT. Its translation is CASSQDPRDGGADTQYF.

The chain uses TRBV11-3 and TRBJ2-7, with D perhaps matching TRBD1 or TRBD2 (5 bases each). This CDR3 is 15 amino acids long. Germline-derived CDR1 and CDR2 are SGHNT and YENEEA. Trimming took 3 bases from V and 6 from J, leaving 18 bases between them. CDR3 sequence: CASSLTQGEGSEQYF. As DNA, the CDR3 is TGTGCCAGCAGCTTGACCCAGGGAGAAGGCTCCGAGCAGTACTTC.

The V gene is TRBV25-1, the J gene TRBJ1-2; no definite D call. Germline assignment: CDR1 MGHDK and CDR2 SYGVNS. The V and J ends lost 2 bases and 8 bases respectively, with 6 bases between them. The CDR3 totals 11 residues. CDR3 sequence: CASSEGGGYTF. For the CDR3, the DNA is TGTGCCAGCAGTGAAGGAGGGGGCTACACCTTC.

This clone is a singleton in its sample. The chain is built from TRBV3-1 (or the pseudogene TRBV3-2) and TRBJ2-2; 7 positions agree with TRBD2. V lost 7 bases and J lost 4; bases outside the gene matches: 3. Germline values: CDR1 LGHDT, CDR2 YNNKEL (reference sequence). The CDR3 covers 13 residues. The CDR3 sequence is CASTLAVTGELFF. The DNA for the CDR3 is TGTGCCAGCACCCTAGCGGTCACCGGGGAGCTGTTTTTT.

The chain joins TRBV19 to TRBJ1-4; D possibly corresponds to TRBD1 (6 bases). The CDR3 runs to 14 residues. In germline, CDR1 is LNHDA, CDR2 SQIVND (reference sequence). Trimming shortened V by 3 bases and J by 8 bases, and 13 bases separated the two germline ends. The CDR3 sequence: CASSMNRVEEKLFF. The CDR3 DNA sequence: TGTGCCAGTAGTATGAACAGGGTGGAAGAAAAACTGTTTTTT.

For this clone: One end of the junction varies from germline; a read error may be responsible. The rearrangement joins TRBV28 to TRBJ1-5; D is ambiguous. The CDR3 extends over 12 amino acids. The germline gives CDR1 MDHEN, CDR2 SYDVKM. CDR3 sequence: CASNKLIQAQHF. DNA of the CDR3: TGTGCCAGCAATAAACTTATTCAGGCCCAGCATTTT.

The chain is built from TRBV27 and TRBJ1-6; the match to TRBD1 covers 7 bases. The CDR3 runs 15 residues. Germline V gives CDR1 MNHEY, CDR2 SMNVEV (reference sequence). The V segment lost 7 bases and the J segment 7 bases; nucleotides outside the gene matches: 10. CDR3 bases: TGTGCCAGCACCATCAAGACAGGGATGAATTCACCCCTCCACTTT. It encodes CASTIKTGMNSPLHF.

The CDR3 sequence is CASSVRSQGTYGYTF. CDR3 coding DNA: TGTGCCAGCAGCGTACGCTCCCAGGGCACCTATGGCTACACCTTC. The chain carries TRBV9 and TRBJ1-2; D is perhaps TRBD1 (5 bases). The CDR3 is made up of 15 amino acids. CDR1 is SGDLS, CDR2 YYNGEE, per germline. V lost 1 base to trimming and J lost 4 bases, with 14 bases between them.

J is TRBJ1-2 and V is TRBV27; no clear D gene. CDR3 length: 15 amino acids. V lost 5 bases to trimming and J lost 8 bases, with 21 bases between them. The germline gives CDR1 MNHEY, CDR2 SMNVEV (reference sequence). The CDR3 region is CASSPLPGPQNGYTF. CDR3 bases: TGTGCCAGCAGTCCCCTTCCCGGTCCTCAAAACGGCTACACCTTC.

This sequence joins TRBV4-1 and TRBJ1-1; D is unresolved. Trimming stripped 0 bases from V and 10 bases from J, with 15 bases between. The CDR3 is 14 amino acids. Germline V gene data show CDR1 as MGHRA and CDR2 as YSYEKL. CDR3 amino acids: CASSQDRQTSGAFF. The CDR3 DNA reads TGCGCCAGCAGCCAAGATAGGCAGACAAGCGGAGCTTTCTTT.

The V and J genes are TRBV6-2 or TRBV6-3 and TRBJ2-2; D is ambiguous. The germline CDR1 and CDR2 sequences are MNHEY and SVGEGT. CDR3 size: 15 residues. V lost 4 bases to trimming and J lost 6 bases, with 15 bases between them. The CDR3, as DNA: TGTGCCAGCAGTTCTTTTAAGGGTCCTCCCGGGGAGCTGTTTTTT. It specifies CASSSFKGPPGELFF.

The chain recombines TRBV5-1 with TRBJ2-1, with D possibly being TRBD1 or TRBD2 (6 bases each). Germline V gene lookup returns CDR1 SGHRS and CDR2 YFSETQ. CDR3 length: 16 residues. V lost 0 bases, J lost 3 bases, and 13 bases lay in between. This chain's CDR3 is CASSLGEGGIYNEQFF. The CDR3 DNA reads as TGCGCCAGCAGCTTGGGAGAGGGGGGAATCTACAATGAGCAGTTCTTC.

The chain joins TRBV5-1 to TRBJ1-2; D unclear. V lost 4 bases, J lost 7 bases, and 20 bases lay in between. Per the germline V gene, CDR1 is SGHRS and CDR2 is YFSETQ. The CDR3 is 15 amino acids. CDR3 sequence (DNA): TGCGCCAGCAGCAGAAGCGACCCCGTGGGGTTTGGCTACACCTTC. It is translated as CASSRSDPVGFGYTF.

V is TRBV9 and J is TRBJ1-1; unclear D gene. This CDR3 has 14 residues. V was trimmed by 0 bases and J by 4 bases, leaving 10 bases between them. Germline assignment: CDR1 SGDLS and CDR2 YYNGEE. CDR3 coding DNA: TGTGCCAGCAGCGTAGACGGCTGGGGCACTGAAGCTTTCTTT. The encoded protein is CASSVDGWGTEAFF. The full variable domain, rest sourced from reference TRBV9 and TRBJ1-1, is DSGVTQTPKHLITATGQRVTLRCSPRSGDLSVYWYQQSLDQGLQFLIQYYNGEERAKGNILERFSAQQFPDLHSELNLSSLELGDSALYFCASSVDGWGTEAFFGQGTRLTVV.

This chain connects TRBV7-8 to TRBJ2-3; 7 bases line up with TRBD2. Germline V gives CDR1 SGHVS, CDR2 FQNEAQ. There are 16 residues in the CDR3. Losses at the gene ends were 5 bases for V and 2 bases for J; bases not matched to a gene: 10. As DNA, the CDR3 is TGTGCCAGCAGCCCTCTGGCGGGAGCCAACACAGATACGCAGTATTTT. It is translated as CASSPLAGANTDTQYF.

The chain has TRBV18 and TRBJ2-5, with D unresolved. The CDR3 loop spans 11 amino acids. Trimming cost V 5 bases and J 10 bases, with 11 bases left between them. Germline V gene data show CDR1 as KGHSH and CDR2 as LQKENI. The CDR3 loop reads CASSLQTFQYF. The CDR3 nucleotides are TGTGCCAGCTCATTACAGACGTTCCAGTACTTC.